Below are 27 T cell receptor beta chains sequenced from a single sample in a study of blood T cell repertoires in COVID-19. TCRdb's table, derived via immunoSEQ multiplex PCR, lists solely in-frame clones and lacks some. Seen here are roughly 300,000 clones, roughly nine tenths observed once, and the top ten hold roughly 1.9%. Sample: peripheral blood. The origin of the receptors is a woman in her thirties with COVID-19, enrolled during active disease.

The rearrangement uses TRBV28 and TRBJ2-7; 7 nucleotides align to TRBD1. This CDR3 has 13 amino acids. Germline CDR1 MDHEN, CDR2 SYDVKM. With V trimmed by 3 bases and J by 6 bases, 5 bases remained unmatched. CDR3 loop: CASSLGQSSEQYV. As DNA, the CDR3 is TGTGCCAGCAGTTTGGGACAGTCCAGCGAGCAGTACGTC.

The chain has TRBV19 and TRBJ2-1; 8 bases fit TRBD2. Trimming at V came to 10 bases and at J to 4 bases, leaving 6 bases not matched to a gene. Germline-derived CDR1 and CDR2 are LNHDA and SQIVND (reference sequence). The CDR3 is 13 amino acids. CDR3 loop: CATRTSRYNEQFF. In nucleotides, the CDR3 is TGTGCCACTCGGACTAGCAGATACAATGAGCAGTTCTTC. Filled out from reference TRBV19 and TRBJ2-1, the complete variable domain reads DGGITQSPKYLFRKEGQNVTLSCEQNLNHDAMYWYRQDPGQGLRLIYYSQIVNDFQKGDIAEGYSVSREKKESFPLTVTSAQKNPTAFYLCATRTSRYNEQFFGPGTRLTVL.

The rearrangement joins TRBV5-8 to TRBJ1-1, with D hard to call. The CDR3 totals 13 residues. Trimming removed 2 bases from V and 5 bases from J, with 10 bases in between. Germline V gives CDR1 SGHTS, CDR2 YDEGEE. This CDR3 is CASSLGWRTEAFF. The CDR3, as DNA: TGTGCCAGCAGCTTAGGCTGGAGGACTGAAGCTTTCTTT.

V gene TRBV19 combines with J gene TRBJ2-1; D might be TRBD2 (5 bases). Trimming stripped 9 bases from V and 7 bases from J, with 10 bases between. This CDR3 is built from 11 residues. Germline V gene data show CDR1 as LNHDA and CDR2 as SQIVND (reference sequence). Here the CDR3 DNA reads TGTGCCAGCTCCCGGGGAAATGAGCAGTTCTTC. The encoded protein is CASSRGNEQFF.

The chain joins TRBV13 to TRBJ1-3; a weak D match, TRBD1 (5 bases). The CDR3 is 15 residues long. Germline values: CDR1 PRHDT, CDR2 FYEKMQ (reference sequence). Trimming took 6 bases from V and 1 from J, leaving 13 bases between them. The CDR3 DNA sequence: TGTGCCAGCAGTTCTGACAGACAATCTGGAAACACCATATATTTT. Protein sequence: CASSSDRQSGNTIYF.

This sequence joins TRBV7-6 and TRBJ2-3; D gene uncertain. This CDR3 is built from 15 residues. Trimming took 1 base from V and 0 from J, leaving 8 bases between them. CDR1 is SGHVS and CDR2 is FNYEAQ in the germline V gene. CDR3 loop: CASSLVLGSTDTQYF. In DNA form, the CDR3 reads TGTGCCAGCAGCTTAGTTCTTGGCAGCACAGATACGCAGTATTTT.

The V gene is TRBV19, the J gene TRBJ1-5, with TRBD1 matching over 8 bases. V was pared by 5 bases and J by 4 bases, with 13 bases of the junction left unmatched. There are 17 residues in the CDR3. Germline V gene lookup returns CDR1 LNHDA and CDR2 SQIVND (reference sequence). CDR3 sequence: CASSARTGSGLNQPQHF. The CDR3 coding sequence is TGTGCCAGTAGTGCTCGGACAGGGTCCGGCCTTAATCAGCCCCAGCATTTT.

The chain links TRBV4-1 to TRBJ1-4; 8 bases agree with TRBD1. V trimming: 4 bases; J trimming: 5 bases; junction bases outside the gene matches: 6. Germline V gene data show CDR1 as MGHRA and CDR2 as YSYEKL. The CDR3 totals 15 residues. Here the CDR3 DNA reads TGCGCCAGCAGCCGCGGACAGGGCTTAAATGAAAAACTGTTTTTT. Its protein product is CASSRGQGLNEKLFF.

The chain has TRBV6-5 and TRBJ1-4; 10 nucleotides align to TRBD1. V gave up 8 bases and J gave up 7 bases; unmatched junction bases: 10. Germline CDR1 and CDR2: MNHEY and SVGAGI. The CDR3 covers 15 residues. CDR3 sequence (DNA): TGTGCCAGCTGGGGGGTGAGACAGGGGGCTGAAAAACTGTTTTTT. This gives the protein CASWGVRQGAEKLFF.

This clone has more than one count but fewer than ten. This chain links TRBV2 with TRBJ1-1; D gene unclear. CDR1 and CDR2 (germline): SNHLY, FYNNEI. Trimming cost V 7 bases and J 2 bases, with 11 bases left between them. This CDR3 spans 13 amino acids. CDR3 coding DNA: TGTGCCAGCATTAATCCGCTAAACACTGAAGCTTTCTTT. Its protein product is CASINPLNTEAFF.

The chain couples TRBV11-2 to TRBJ1-6; a weak D match, TRBD1 (6 bases). CDR1 and CDR2 from the germline V gene are SGHAT and FQNNGV. V lost 5 bases and J 2 bases, leaving 10 bases between the germline ends. The CDR3 contains 15 residues. CDR3 amino acids: CASSRRDTYNSPLHF. The DNA for the CDR3 is TGTGCCAGCAGCCGCAGGGACACCTATAATTCACCCCTCCACTTT.

This rearrangement joins TRBV5-5 to TRBJ1-2, with 9 bases lining up with TRBD1. CDR1 SGHKS and CDR2 YYEKEE come from the germline V gene (reference sequence). V shed 2 bases, J shed 7 bases, and the junction held 6 bases outside the gene matches. This CDR3 has 14 residues. This CDR3 reads CASSFGQGPSGYTF. The CDR3 DNA sequence: TGTGCCAGCAGCTTCGGACAGGGGCCTAGTGGCTACACCTTC.

The rearrangement joins TRBV18 to TRBJ1-1, with TRBD1 identical over 10 bases. V lost 3 bases to trimming and J lost 7 bases; unmatched junction nucleotides: 11. The CDR3 loop spans 16 amino acids. Germline V gene lookup returns CDR1 KGHSH and CDR2 LQKENI. The CDR3 loop reads CASSPNRPGQGLEAFF. The CDR3 DNA reads as TGTGCCAGCTCACCGAATCGACCGGGACAGGGGCTTGAAGCTTTCTTT.

This chain uses TRBV15 with TRBJ2-3; a possible D gene is TRBD2 (7 bases). Per germline, CDR1 LNHNV and CDR2 YYDKDF (reference sequence). V shed 3 bases and J shed 4 bases, with 14 bases lying between them. The CDR3 sequence is 15 residues long. CDR3 sequence reads: CATSRRGGGADTQYF. The CDR3 nucleotides read TGTGCCACCAGCAGGCGGGGAGGGGGAGCAGATACGCAGTATTTT. The full variable domain, rest sourced from reference TRBV15 and TRBJ2-3, is DAMVIQNPRYQVTQFGKPVTLSCSQTLNHNVMYWYQQKSSQAPKLLFHYYDKDFNNEADTPDNFQSRRPNTSFCFLDIRSPGLGDTAMYLCATSRRGGGADTQYFGPGTRLTVL.

This chain connects TRBV4-2 to TRBJ2-1, with a possible D match to TRBD1 (6 bases). Germline V gene lookup returns CDR1 LGHNA and CDR2 YNFKEQ. Trimming took off 4 bases at V and 8 bases at J, with 21 bases between the two ends. This CDR3 spans 16 amino acids. CDR3 region: CASSPQADSPADEQFF. The CDR3 DNA reads TGTGCCAGCAGCCCTCAAGCGGACAGCCCTGCGGATGAGCAGTTCTTC.

The chain links TRBV5-4 to TRBJ1-6; a possible D gene is TRBD1 (6 bases). Per the germline V gene, CDR1 is SGHNT and CDR2 is YYREEE (reference sequence). V was pared by 4 bases and J by 4 bases, with 9 bases between. The CDR3 extends over 14 amino acids. The CDR3 loop is CASSPTGYNSPLHF. CDR3 coding DNA: TGTGCCAGCAGCCCTACAGGGTATAATTCACCCCTCCACTTT.

The chain uses TRBV7-7 and TRBJ2-2; perhaps TRBD1 as D (6 bases). This CDR3 has 13 amino acids. The V end was cut by 5 bases, the J end by 6 bases, with 10 bases between. Germline CDR1 and CDR2: SSHAT and FNYEAQ (reference sequence). The CDR3 sequence: CASSGGQSGELFF. The DNA of the CDR3 is TGTGCCAGCAGCGGCGGACAGTCCGGGGAGCTGTTTTTT.

This chain uses TRBV5-5 with TRBJ2-3, with 7 bases that match TRBD1. From germline, CDR1 is SGHKS and CDR2 YYEKEE (reference sequence). The CDR3 contains 14 residues. With V trimmed by 4 bases and J by 4 bases, 6 bases remained unmatched. The CDR3 region is CASSPGGWADTQYF. The CDR3 DNA reads TGTGCCAGCAGCCCAGGGGGTTGGGCAGATACGCAGTATTTT.

CDR3 in DNA: TGTGCCAGCAGGTCGACAGGCCCGGGGGGCTACACCTTC. Residues: CASRSTGPGGYTF. The chain uses TRBV7-2 and TRBJ1-2, with D possibly being TRBD1 (6 bases). Trimming shortened V by 6 bases and J by 8 bases, and 16 bases separated the two germline ends. The CDR3 has 13 amino acids. The germline CDR1 and CDR2 sequences are SGHTA and FQGNSA.

This clone has only one observation. Here the CDR3 DNA reads TGTGCCAGCAGCAGGAACCAAGAGACCCAGTACTTC. Protein product: CASSRNQETQYF. The rearrangement uses TRBV6-5 and TRBJ2-5; D remains unclear. Trimming pared 6 bases from V and 0 bases from J, leaving 5 bases between. The CDR3 has 12 residues. Looked up from germline, CDR1 is MNHEY and CDR2 is SVGAGI.

V usage is TRBV21-1 and J usage is TRBJ1-6; whether TRBD1, the table's D call, matches the DNA was not checked. TRBV21-1 is classified as a pseudogene. The CDR3 sequence is 17 residues long. The CDR3 DNA follows: TGTGCCAGCAGCAAAGCGCTTTTCAGGTTTCAGTGTTCACCCCTCCACTTT. Translating gives CASSKALFRFQCSPLHF.

In its sample, this clone was seen once. V is TRBV28 and J is TRBJ1-6, with 7 nucleotides matching TRBD1. Trimming took 5 bases from V and 7 from J; bases not matched to a gene: 2. The germline V gene encodes CDR1 MDHEN and CDR2 SYDVKM. The CDR3 covers 13 residues. Written as DNA, the CDR3 is TGTGCCAGCAGTAGGGACAGCAATTCACCCCTCCACTTT. Translation: CASSRDSNSPLHF. Variable domain in full (rest from reference TRBV28 and TRBJ1-6): DVKVTQSSRYLVKRTGEKVFLECVQDMDHENMFWYRQDPGLGLRLIYFSYDVKMKEKGDIPEGYSVSREKKERFSLILESASTNQTSMYLCASSRDSNSPLHFGNGTRLTVT.

The chain combines TRBV10-2 with TRBJ2-7, with 7 nucleotides matching TRBD2. The junction had 6 bases not matched to a gene; V was cut back by 5 bases and J by 2 bases. Germline CDR1 is WSHSY and CDR2 is SAAADI. There are 14 residues in the CDR3. CDR3 sequence: CASSISSGPYEQYV. The CDR3 DNA follows: TGCGCCAGCAGTATCTCTAGCGGACCCTACGAGCAGTACGTC.

V gene TRBV28 combines with J gene TRBJ2-3; TRBD2 aligns across 7 bases. The J segment lost 0 bases and the V segment lost 1 base, leaving 16 bases of the junction unmatched. This CDR3 has 20 amino acids. CDR1 MDHEN and CDR2 SYDVKM come from the germline V gene. The CDR3 sequence is CASSLYGGSGEGFSTDTQYF. The DNA for the CDR3 is TGTGCCAGCAGTTTATACGGAGGTTCTGGGGAGGGTTTTAGCACAGATACGCAGTATTTT.

Only a few counts were recorded for this clone. The rearrangement links TRBV28 to TRBJ1-1, with unresolved D. Germline values: CDR1 MDHEN, CDR2 SYDVKM. The length of the CDR3 is 13 residues. Trimming took off 6 bases at V and 0 bases at J, with 8 bases between the two ends. The CDR3 nucleotides read TGTGCCAGCAGGGAACAGATGAACACTGAAGCTTTCTTT. Protein: CASREQMNTEAFF.

The V call is TRBV29-1, the J call TRBJ1-1, with D possibly matching TRBD1 (5 bases). V dropped 3 bases and J dropped 0 bases, with 8 bases sitting between them. The germline V gene has CDR1 SQVTM and CDR2 ANQGSEA. The CDR3 consists of 13 residues. CDR3: CSVDRVLNTEAFF. CDR3 sequence (DNA): TGCAGCGTTGACAGGGTCCTGAACACTGAAGCTTTCTTT.

The chain recombines TRBV5-1 with TRBJ1-1; 7 positions agree with TRBD1. V shed 2 bases, J shed 10 bases, and the junction held 14 bases outside the gene matches. CDR3 length: 15 amino acids. Germline V lookup: CDR1 SGHRS, CDR2 YFSETQ. CDR3 DNA sequence: TGCGCCAGCAGCTTTGCCACTCGCCAGGGGGAGAGAGCTTTCTTT. Its translation: CASSFATRQGERAFF.